This TCR beta chain is from a study of cytomegalovirus exposure and HLA in healthy donors. As for the study in general: There were some 81 million unique TCRs (from HLA-typed donors) in an early data release.

About this clone: Its antigen remains unidentified.

Regarding the study as a whole: Researchers counted 180 or so TCR beta chains as cytomegalovirus-associated.

CDR3 length: 14 residues. Trimming removed 3 bases at V and 5 bases at J, with 13 bases between. The germline gives CDR1 MNHEY, CDR2 SMNVEV (reference sequence). PCR amplification relied on 60 Vbeta primers (plus 13 Jbeta primers). Repertoires were generated with immunoSEQ multiplex PCR, while TCRdb's copy carries only in-frame clones and drops some. The sample records 150,000 to 200,000 clones, about three quarters being singletons. This sequence originates from a man aged 18-30 years in good health and CMV-seronegative. Sequenced sample: PBMCs. V is TRBV27 and J is TRBJ1-1, with TRBD1 as a possible D gene (6 bases). CDR3 DNA: TGTGCCAGCAGTTTCCGGGGGGCGAGGACTGAAGCTTTCTTT. Protein product: CASSFRGARTEAFF.